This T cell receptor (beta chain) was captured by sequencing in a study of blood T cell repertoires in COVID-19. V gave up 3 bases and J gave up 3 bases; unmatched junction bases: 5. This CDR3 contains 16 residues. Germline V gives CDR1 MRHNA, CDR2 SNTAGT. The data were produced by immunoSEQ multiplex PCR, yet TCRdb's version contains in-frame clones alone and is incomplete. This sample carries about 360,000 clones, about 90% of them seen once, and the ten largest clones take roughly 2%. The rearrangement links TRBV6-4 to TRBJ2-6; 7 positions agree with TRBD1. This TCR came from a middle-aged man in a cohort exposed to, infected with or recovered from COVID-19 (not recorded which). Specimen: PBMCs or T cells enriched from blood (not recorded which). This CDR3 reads CASSERTGVGANVLTF. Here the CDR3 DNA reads TGTGCCAGCAGTGAACGAACAGGGGTTGGGGCCAACGTCCTGACTTTC.